A selection of T cell receptor beta chains follows, all from one sample in a study of T cell repertoires in ileal Crohn's disease. Produced via immunoSEQ multiplex PCR; TCRdb's table is partial and in-frame only. Among 8,900 or so clones listed, more than 75% were seen once. Sequencing was carried out using ileal tissue. These receptors came from an adult with Crohn's disease. The CDR3 runs from the conserved cysteine through the conserved F or W. The order of the fields is D gene, V gene, clone size, J gene, CDR3 protein, CDR3 DNA. The D gene is left open where the match is weak. Size is stated for part of the rows, as once, few or many counts, or as a class when the clone is expanded.

d_gene: NA; v_gene: TRBV7-2; abundance: NA; j_gene: TRBJ2-5; CDR3aa: CASSLGTGTTQETQYF; CDR3nt: TGTGCCAGCAGCTTAGGGACCGGGACAACACAAGAGACCCAGTACTTC
d_gene: NA; v_gene: TRBV7-2; abundance: NA; j_gene: TRBJ2-1; CDR3aa: CASSPTTGSSYNEQFF; CDR3nt: TGTGCCAGCAGCCCTACAACAGGGAGCTCCTACAATGAGCAGTTCTTC
d_gene: NA; v_gene: TRBV29-1; abundance: NA; j_gene: TRBJ2-7; CDR3aa: CSAVGNSAYEQYF; CDR3nt: TGCAGCGCCGTAGGAAACAGTGCCTACGAGCAGTACTTC
d_gene: NA; v_gene: TRBV5-1; abundance: NA; j_gene: TRBJ2-2; CDR3aa: CASSFTRGGGELFF; CDR3nt: TGCGCCAGCAGCTTTACTAGAGGAGGCGGGGAGCTGTTTTTT
d_gene: NA; v_gene: TRBV30; abundance: NA; j_gene: TRBJ2-6; CDR3aa: CAWSVQGLGANVLTF; CDR3nt: TGTGCCTGGAGTGTACAGGGACTTGGGGCCAACGTCCTGACTTTC
d_gene: NA; v_gene: TRBV4-3; abundance: few; j_gene: TRBJ1-2; CDR3aa: CASSQDRGLLYGYTF; CDR3nt: TGCGCCAGCAGCCAAGATCGGGGACTCCTATATGGCTACACCTTC
d_gene: TRBD1; v_gene: TRBV19; abundance: NA; j_gene: TRBJ2-5; CDR3aa: CASSIAQGGETQYF; CDR3nt: TGTGCCAGTAGTATCGCACAGGGGGGAGAGACCCAGTACTTC
d_gene: TRBD1; v_gene: TRBV19; abundance: NA; j_gene: TRBJ1-2; CDR3aa: CASSTQGARWYGYTF; CDR3nt: TGTGCCAGTAGCACTCAGGGGGCAAGATGGTATGGCTACACCTTC
d_gene: TRBD1; v_gene: TRBV29-1; abundance: NA; j_gene: TRBJ1-1; CDR3aa: CSVKSNDRGTEAFF; CDR3nt: TGCAGCGTCAAATCAAACGACAGGGGGACTGAAGCTTTCTTT
d_gene: NA; v_gene: TRBV4-3; abundance: once; j_gene: TRBJ1-2; CDR3aa: CASSQERTLNYGYTF; CDR3nt: TGCGCCAGCAGCCAAGAACGGACACTTAACTATGGCTACACCTTC
d_gene: NA; v_gene: TRBV4-1; abundance: few; j_gene: TRBJ2-5; CDR3aa: CASSQAGLYQETQYF; CDR3nt: TGCGCCAGCAGCCAAGCGGGTTTGTACCAAGAGACCCAGTACTTC
d_gene: NA; v_gene: TRBV6-6; abundance: few; j_gene: TRBJ2-7; CDR3aa: CASSYDSDSYEQYF; CDR3nt: TGTGCCAGCAGTTACGACAGCGATAGCTACGAGCAGTACTTC
d_gene: NA; v_gene: TRBV5-1; abundance: NA; j_gene: TRBJ2-4; CDR3aa: CASRSGNIQYF; CDR3nt: TGCGCCAGCAGGTCGGGAAACATTCAGTACTTC
d_gene: TRBD1; v_gene: TRBV4-3; abundance: NA; j_gene: TRBJ1-4; CDR3aa: CASSHAGGNEKLFF; CDR3nt: TGCGCCAGCAGCCACGCAGGGGGGAATGAAAAACTGTTTTTT
d_gene: TRBD1; v_gene: TRBV2; abundance: NA; j_gene: TRBJ2-3; CDR3aa: CASTRGDRAGHTQYF; CDR3nt: TGTGCCAGCACCAGAGGGGACAGAGCCGGCCATACGCAGTATTTT
d_gene: TRBD1; v_gene: TRBV15; abundance: NA; j_gene: TRBJ1-2; CDR3aa: CATSLGQGVRGYTF; CDR3nt: TGTGCCACCAGCTTGGGACAGGGGGTCCGCGGCTACACCTTC
d_gene: NA; v_gene: TRBV11-2; abundance: NA; j_gene: TRBJ2-2; CDR3aa: CASSLTLAISGELFF; CDR3nt: TGTGCCAGCAGCTTAACCCTAGCGATATCCGGGGAGCTGTTTTTT
d_gene: TRBD1; v_gene: TRBV9; abundance: medium-sized; j_gene: TRBJ2-7; CDR3aa: CASSPSGGILSYEQYF; CDR3nt: TGTGCCAGCAGCCCCTCAGGGGGAATACTCTCCTACGAGCAGTACTTC
d_gene: TRBD1; v_gene: TRBV6-1; abundance: NA; j_gene: TRBJ2-7; CDR3aa: CASSRTGSYEQYF; CDR3nt: TGTGCCAGCAGTAGGACAGGTTCCTACGAGCAGTACTTC
d_gene: NA; v_gene: TRBV6-1; abundance: NA; j_gene: TRBJ2-7; CDR3aa: CASTPTGSGFYEQYF; CDR3nt: TGTGCCAGCACCCCCACCGGTAGCGGATTTTACGAGCAGTACTTC
d_gene: TRBD1; v_gene: TRBV18; abundance: NA; j_gene: TRBJ2-3; CDR3aa: CASSRGQGADTQYF; CDR3nt: TGTGCCAGCTCCAGGGGACAGGGGGCAGATACGCAGTATTTT
d_gene: NA; v_gene: TRBV5-1; abundance: NA; j_gene: TRBJ2-3; CDR3aa: CASSSGVGGPTDTQYF; CDR3nt: TGCGCCAGCAGCTCGGGGGTCGGGGGGCCCACAGATACGCAGTATTTT
d_gene: TRBD1; v_gene: TRBV2; abundance: NA; j_gene: TRBJ1-5; CDR3aa: CASSAGQGSNQPQHF; CDR3nt: TGTGCCAGCAGCGCCGGACAGGGTTCCAATCAGCCCCAGCATTTT
d_gene: NA; v_gene: TRBV27; abundance: once; j_gene: TRBJ1-3; CDR3aa: CASSLRGQSGNTIYF; CDR3nt: TGTGCCAGCAGTTTACGAGGGCAGTCAGGAAACACCATATATTTT
d_gene: NA; v_gene: TRBV4-3; abundance: NA; j_gene: TRBJ1-5; CDR3aa: CASSQDVSSGAQPQHF; CDR3nt: TGCGCCAGCAGCCAAGATGTTTCGTCAGGGGCTCAGCCCCAGCATTTT
d_gene: TRBD1; v_gene: TRBV10-3; abundance: NA; j_gene: TRBJ1-3; CDR3aa: CATLRQGASGNTIYF; CDR3nt: TGTGCCACCTTACGACAGGGGGCCTCTGGAAACACCATATATTTT
d_gene: TRBD1; v_gene: TRBV5-1; abundance: NA; j_gene: TRBJ2-5; CDR3aa: CASSLGAGQGQETQYF; CDR3nt: TGCGCCAGCAGCTTGGGGGCGGGACAGGGGCAAGAGACCCAGTACTTC
d_gene: TRBD2; v_gene: TRBV7-2; abundance: NA; j_gene: TRBJ2-7; CDR3aa: CASSRTSGSWGVEQYF; CDR3nt: TGTGCCAGCAGCCGGACTAGCGGGAGTTGGGGGGTCGAGCAGTACTTC
d_gene: NA; v_gene: TRBV6-6; abundance: NA; j_gene: TRBJ2-3; CDR3aa: CASSGLGGGNTDTQYF; CDR3nt: TGTGCCAGCAGTGGTCTGGGGGGCGGGAACACAGATACGCAGTATTTT
d_gene: NA; v_gene: TRBV27; abundance: NA; j_gene: TRBJ2-7; CDR3aa: CASSSSGLTYEQYF; CDR3nt: TGTGCCAGCAGCTCTTCGGGACTTACCTACGAGCAGTACTTC
d_gene: TRBD2; v_gene: TRBV9; abundance: once; j_gene: TRBJ2-7; CDR3aa: CASSPGTRYSEQYF; CDR3nt: TGTGCCAGCAGCCCCGGGACTAGATACAGCGAGCAGTACTTC